This paragraph reports one T cell receptor (beta chain). The antigen remains unidentified. This record belongs to a study of shared clonotypes between healthy human individuals. General study findings and limits: Among the subsets, naive ones generally showed larger estimated richness than memory ones.

The method was immunoSEQ multiplex PCR; TCRdb's version includes in-frame clones alone and lacks a portion of them. The table lists around 990,000 clones, around 77% of them singletons. This CDR3 region has 15 residues. Trimming left V 5 bases short and J 7 bases short, with 18 bases between. Germline CDR1 is MDHEN and CDR2 is SYDVKM. Source material: memory CD4+ T cells from PBMCs. This sample's subset: CD45RA-negative fraction. This receptor was obtained from a man aged 18 to 30 in good health. Some clones in this sample may be carry-over from other donors' samples. The genes are TRBV28 and TRBJ2-4; a weak D match, TRBD2 (5 bases). CDR3 DNA: TGTGCCAGCAGTCCACTCAGTGCGGGTGATAACATTCAGTACTTC. As protein: CASSPLSAGDNIQYF.